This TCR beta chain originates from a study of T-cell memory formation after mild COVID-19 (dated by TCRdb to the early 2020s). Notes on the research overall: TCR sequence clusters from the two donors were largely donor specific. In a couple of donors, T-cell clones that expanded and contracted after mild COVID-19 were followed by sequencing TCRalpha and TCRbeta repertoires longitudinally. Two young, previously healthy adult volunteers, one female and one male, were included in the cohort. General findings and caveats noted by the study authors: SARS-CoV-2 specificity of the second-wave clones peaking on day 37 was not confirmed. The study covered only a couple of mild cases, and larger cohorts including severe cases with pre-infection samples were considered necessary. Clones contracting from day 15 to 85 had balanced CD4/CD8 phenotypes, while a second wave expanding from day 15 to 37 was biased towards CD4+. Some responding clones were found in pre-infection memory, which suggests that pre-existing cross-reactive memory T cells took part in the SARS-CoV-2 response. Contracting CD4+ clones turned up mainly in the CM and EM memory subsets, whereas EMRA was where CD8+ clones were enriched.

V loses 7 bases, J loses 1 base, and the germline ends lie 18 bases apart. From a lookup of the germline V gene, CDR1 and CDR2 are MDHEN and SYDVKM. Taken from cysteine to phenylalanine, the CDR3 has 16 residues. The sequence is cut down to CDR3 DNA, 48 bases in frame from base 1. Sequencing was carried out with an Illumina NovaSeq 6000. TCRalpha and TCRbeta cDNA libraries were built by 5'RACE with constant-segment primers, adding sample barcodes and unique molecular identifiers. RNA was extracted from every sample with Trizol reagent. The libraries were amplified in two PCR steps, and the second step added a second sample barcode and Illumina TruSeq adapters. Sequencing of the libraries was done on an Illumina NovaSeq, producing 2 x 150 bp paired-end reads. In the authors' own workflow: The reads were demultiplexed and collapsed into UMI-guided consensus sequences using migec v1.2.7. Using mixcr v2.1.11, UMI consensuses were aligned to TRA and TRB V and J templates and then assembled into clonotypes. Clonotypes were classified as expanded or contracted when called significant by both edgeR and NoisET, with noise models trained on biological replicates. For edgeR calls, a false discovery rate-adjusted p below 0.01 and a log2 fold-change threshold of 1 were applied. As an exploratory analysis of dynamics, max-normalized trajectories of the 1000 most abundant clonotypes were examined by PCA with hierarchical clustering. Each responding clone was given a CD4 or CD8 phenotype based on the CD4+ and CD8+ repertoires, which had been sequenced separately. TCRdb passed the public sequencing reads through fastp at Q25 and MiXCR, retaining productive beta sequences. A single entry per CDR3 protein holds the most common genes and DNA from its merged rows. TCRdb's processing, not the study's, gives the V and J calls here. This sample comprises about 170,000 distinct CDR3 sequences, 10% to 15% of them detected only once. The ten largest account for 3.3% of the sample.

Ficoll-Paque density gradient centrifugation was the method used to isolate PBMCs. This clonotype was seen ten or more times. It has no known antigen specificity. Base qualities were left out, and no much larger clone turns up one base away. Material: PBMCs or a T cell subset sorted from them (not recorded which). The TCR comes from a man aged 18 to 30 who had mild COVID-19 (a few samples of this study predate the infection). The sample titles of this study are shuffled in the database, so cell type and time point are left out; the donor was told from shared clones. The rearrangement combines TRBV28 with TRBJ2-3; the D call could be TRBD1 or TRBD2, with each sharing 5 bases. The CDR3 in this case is CASNSPQGVGTDTQYF. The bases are TGTGCCAGCAACTCCCCGCAGGGAGTGGGCACAGATACGCAGTATTTT.